This T cell receptor beta chain was captured by sequencing in a study of early T cells in non-severe SARS-CoV-2 infection. Overall study: Bulk RNA taken from unsorted whole blood was sequenced, leaving chains unpaired. Notes on the study in general: VDJdb-based annotation leaned toward anti-spike CD8 responses and missed private and CD4 specificities.

There are many counts of this clonotype. The antigen remains undetermined. In the library, individual cDNA molecules carried attached unique molecular identifiers. TCRdb re-called the 5' RACE reads with MiXCR, one entry per CDR3 protein. This table holds roughly 29,000 distinct CDR3 sequences, around 5% found once. J gave up 3 bases and V 5 bases, and 4 bases lay outside the gene matches. The CDR3 runs to 14 residues. Germline-derived CDR1 and CDR2 are MNHEY and SVGEGT. The receptor comes from an adult who was a healthcare worker with PCR-confirmed SARS-CoV-2 infection or an uninfected control (not recorded which). The J gene is TRBJ2-7, the V gene TRBV6-2 or TRBV6-3; 10 bases map to TRBD2. The specimen was whole blood. CDR3 sequence reads: CASSHLAGVYEQYF. The CDR3 nucleotides are TGTGCCAGCAGTCATCTAGCGGGAGTCTACGAGCAGTACTTC.